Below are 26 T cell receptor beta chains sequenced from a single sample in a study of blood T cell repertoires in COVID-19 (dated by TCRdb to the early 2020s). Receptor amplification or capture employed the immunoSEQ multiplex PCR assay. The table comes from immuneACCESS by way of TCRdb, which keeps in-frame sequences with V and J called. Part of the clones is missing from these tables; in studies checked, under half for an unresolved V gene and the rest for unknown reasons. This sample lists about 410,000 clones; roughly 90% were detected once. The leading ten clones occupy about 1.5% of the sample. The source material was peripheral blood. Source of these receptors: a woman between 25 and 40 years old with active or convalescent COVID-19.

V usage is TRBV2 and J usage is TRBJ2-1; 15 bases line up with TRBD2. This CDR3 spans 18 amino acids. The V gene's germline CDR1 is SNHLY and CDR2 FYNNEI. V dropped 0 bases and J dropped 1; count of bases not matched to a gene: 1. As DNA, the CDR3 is TGTGCCAGCAGTGAAGCCGGACTAGCGGGAGGGTCCTACAATGAGCAGTTCTTC. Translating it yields CASSEAGLAGGSYNEQFF.

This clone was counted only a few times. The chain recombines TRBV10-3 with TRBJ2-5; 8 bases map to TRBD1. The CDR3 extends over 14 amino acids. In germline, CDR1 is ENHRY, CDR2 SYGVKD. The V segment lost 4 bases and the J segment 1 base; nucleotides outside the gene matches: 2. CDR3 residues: CAISGTGIQETQYF. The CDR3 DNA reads TGTGCCATCAGTGGGACAGGGATCCAAGAGACCCAGTACTTC.

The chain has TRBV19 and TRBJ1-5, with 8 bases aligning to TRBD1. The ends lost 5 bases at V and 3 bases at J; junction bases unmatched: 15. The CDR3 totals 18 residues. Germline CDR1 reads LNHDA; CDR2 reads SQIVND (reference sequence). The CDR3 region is CASSSTGESLYDNQPQHF. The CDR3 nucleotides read TGTGCCAGTAGTTCGACAGGGGAAAGCTTATACGACAATCAGCCCCAGCATTTT.

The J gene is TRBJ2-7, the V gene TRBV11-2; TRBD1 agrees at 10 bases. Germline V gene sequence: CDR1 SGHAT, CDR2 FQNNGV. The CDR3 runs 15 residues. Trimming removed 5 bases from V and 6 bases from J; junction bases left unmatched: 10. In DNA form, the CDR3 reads TGTGCCAGCAGCCGGGACAGGGGAGCGGGTGGCGAGCAGTACTTC. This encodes CASSRDRGAGGEQYF. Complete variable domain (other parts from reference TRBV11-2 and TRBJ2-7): EAGVAQSPRYKIIEKRQSVAFWCNPISGHATLYWYQQILGQGPKLLIQFQNNGVVDDSQLPKDRFSAERLKGVDSTLKIQPAKLEDSAVYLCASSRDRGAGGEQYFGPGTRLTVT.

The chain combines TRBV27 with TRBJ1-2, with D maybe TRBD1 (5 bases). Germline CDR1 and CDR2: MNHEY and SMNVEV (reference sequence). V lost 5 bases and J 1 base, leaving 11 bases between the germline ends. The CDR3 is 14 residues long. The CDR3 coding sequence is TGTGCCAGCAGTGCAGGACAATATAACTATGGCTACACCTTC. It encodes CASSAGQYNYGYTF.

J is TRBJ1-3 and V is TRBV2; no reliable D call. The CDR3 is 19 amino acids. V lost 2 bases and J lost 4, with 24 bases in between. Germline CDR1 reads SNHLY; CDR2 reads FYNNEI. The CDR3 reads CASSEISFSPVRGGNTIYF. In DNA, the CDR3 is TGTGCCAGCAGTGAAATTAGTTTTTCCCCAGTGCGAGGCGGAAACACCATATATTTT.

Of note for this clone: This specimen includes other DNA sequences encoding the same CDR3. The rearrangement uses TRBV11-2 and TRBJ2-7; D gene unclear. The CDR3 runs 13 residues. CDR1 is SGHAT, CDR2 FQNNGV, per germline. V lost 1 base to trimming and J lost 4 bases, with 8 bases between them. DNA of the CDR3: TGTGCCAGCAGCTTAGGGGCTACTTACGAGCAGTACTTC. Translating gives CASSLGATYEQYF.

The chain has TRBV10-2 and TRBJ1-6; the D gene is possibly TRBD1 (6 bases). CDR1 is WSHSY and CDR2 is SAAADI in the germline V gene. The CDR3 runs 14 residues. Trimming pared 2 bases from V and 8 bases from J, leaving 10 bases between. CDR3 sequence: CASSEDRNDSPLHF. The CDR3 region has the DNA TGCGCCAGCAGTGAGGACAGGAACGATTCACCCCTCCACTTT.

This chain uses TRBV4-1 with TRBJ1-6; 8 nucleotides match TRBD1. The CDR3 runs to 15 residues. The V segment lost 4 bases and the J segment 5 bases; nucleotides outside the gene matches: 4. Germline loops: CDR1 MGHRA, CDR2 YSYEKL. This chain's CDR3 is CASSPPGQDNSPLHF. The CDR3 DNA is TGCGCCAGCAGCCCTCCGGGACAGGATAATTCACCCCTCCACTTT.

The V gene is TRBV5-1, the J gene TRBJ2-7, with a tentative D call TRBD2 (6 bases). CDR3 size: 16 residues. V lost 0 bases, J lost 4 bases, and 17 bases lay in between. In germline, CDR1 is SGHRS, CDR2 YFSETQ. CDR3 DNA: TGCGCCAGCAGCTTGGCCGCGGGGAAGCCTTATTACGAGCAGTACTTC. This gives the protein CASSLAAGKPYYEQYF.

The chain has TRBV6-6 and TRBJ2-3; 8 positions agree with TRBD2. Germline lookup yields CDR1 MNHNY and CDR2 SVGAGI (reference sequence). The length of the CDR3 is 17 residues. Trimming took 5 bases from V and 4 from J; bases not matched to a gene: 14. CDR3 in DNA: TGTGCCAGCAGTCTTGGCTCAGCGGGAGTTCATCCAGATACGCAGTATTTT. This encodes CASSLGSAGVHPDTQYF.

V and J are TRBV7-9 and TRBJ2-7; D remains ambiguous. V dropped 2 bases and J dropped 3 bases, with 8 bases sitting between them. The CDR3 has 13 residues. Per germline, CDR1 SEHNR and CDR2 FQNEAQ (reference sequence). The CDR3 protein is CASSLQVNYEQYF. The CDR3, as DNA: TGTGCCAGCAGCTTACAGGTGAACTACGAGCAGTACTTC.

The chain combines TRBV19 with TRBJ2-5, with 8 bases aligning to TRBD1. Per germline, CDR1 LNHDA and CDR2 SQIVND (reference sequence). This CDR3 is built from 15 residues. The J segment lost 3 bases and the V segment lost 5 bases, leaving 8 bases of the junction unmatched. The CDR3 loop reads CASSPRTGWEETQYF. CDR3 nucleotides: TGTGCCAGTAGTCCCCGGACAGGGTGGGAAGAGACCCAGTACTTC.

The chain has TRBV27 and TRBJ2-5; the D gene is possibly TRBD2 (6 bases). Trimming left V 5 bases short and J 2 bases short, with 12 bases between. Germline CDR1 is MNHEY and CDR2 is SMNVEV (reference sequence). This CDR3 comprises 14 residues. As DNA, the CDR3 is TGTGCCAGCAGTCCCCCTAGCGATCAAGAGACCCAGTACTTC. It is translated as CASSPPSDQETQYF.

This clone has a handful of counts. The CDR3 protein is CASSLGSGRAANIQYF. The CDR3 coding sequence is TGCGCCAGCAGCCTAGGGAGCGGGAGGGCTGCAAACATTCAGTACTTC. The chain has TRBV4-1 and TRBJ2-4, with 10 bases that match TRBD2. Trimming removed 4 bases from V and 6 bases from J; junction bases left unmatched: 9. CDR1 is MGHRA, CDR2 YSYEKL, per germline. This CDR3 is 16 amino acids long.

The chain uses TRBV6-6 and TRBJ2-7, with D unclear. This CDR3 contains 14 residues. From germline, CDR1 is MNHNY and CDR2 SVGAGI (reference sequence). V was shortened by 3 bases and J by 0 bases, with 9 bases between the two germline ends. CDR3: CASSYSLPSYEQYF. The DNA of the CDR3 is TGTGCCAGCAGTTATAGCCTTCCCTCCTACGAGCAGTACTTC.

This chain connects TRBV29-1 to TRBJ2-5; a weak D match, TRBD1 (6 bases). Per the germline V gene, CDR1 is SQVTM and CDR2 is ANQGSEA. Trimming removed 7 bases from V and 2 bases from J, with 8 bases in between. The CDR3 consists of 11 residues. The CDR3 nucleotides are TGCAGCGCCGGGACACAAGAGACCCAGTACTTC. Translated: CSAGTQETQYF.

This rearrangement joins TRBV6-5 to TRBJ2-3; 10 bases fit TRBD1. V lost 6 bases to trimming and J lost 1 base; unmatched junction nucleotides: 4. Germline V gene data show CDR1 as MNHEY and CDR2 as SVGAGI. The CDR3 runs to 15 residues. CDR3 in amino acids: CASSDGTGGTDTQYF. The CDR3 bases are TGTGCCAGCAGCGACGGGACAGGGGGCACAGATACGCAGTATTTT.

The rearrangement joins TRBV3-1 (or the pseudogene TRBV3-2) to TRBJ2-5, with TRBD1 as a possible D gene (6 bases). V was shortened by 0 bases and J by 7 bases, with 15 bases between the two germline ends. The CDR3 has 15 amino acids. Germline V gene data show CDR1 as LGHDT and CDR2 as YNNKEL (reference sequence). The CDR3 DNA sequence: TGTGCCAGCAGCCAAGACAGGGGTTTGGTCGGGACCCAGTACTTC. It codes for CASSQDRGLVGTQYF.

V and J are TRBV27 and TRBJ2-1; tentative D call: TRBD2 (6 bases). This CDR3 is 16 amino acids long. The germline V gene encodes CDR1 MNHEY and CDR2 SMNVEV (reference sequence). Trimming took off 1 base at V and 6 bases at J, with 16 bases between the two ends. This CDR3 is CASSLWTGAISNEQFF. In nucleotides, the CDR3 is TGTGCCAGCAGTTTATGGACGGGAGCGATTTCCAATGAGCAGTTCTTC.

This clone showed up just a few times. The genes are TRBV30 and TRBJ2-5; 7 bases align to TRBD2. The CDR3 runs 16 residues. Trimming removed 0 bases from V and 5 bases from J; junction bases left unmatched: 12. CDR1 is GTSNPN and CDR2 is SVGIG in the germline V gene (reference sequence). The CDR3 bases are TGTGCCTGGAGTGTCTTCCTAGCGAGGGGAGGGGAGACCCAGTACTTC. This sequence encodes CAWSVFLARGGETQYF.

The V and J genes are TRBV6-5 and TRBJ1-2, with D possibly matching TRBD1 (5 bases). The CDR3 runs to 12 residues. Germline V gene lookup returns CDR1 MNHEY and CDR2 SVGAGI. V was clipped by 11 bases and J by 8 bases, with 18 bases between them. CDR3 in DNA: TGTGCCTCCGCTGGGGGGGAGCGAGGCTACACCTTC. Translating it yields CASAGGERGYTF.

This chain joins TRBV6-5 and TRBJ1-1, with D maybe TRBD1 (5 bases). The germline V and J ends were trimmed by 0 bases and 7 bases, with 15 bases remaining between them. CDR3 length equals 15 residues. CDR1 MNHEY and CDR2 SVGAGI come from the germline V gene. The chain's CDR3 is CASSYSTGGSSEAFF. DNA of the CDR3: TGTGCCAGCAGTTACTCGACCGGGGGTTCCAGTGAAGCTTTCTTT.

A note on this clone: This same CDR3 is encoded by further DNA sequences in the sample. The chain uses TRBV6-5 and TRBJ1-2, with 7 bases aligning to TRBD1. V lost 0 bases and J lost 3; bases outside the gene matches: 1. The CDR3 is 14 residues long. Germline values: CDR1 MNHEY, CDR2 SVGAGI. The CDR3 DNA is TGTGCCAGCAGTTACTCTACAGGGGACTATGGCTACACCTTC. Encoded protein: CASSYSTGDYGYTF.

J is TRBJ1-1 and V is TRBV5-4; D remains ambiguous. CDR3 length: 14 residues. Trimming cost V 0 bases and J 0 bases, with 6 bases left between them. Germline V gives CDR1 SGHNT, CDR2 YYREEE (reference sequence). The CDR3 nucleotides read TGTGCCAGCAGCTTGGGGCAGATGAACACTGAAGCTTTCTTT. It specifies CASSLGQMNTEAFF. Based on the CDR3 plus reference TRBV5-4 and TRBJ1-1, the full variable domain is ETGVTQSPTHLIKTRGQQVTLRCSSQSGHNTVSWYQQALGQGPQFIFQYYREEENGRGNFPPRFSGLQFPNYSSELNVNALELDDSALYLCASSLGQMNTEAFFGQGTRLTVV.

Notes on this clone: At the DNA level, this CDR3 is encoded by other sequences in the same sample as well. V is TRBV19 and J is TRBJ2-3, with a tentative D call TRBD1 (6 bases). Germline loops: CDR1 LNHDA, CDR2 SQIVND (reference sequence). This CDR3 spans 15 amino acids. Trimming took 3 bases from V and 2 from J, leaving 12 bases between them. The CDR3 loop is CASSIRNRVTDTQYF. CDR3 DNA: TGTGCCAGTAGTATTAGAAACAGGGTCACAGATACGCAGTATTTT.